Listed here are 18 T cell receptor beta chains from one sample, sequenced in a study of blood T cell repertoires in COVID-19. Using immunoSEQ multiplex PCR, the repertoire was profiled, and TCRdb retains in-frame clones only, with some absent. This sample has about 110,000 clones, with about 87% found just once. The sequenced sample consisted of peripheral blood. Receptor source: a man between 45 and 60 years old with active or convalescent COVID-19.

This chain links TRBV4-1 with TRBJ2-7, with 11 bases aligning to TRBD1. This CDR3 contains 15 residues. CDR1 is MGHRA, CDR2 YSYEKL, per germline. Trimming at V came to 4 bases and at J to 0 bases, leaving 2 bases not matched to a gene. This CDR3 reads CASSPGTGGSYEQYF. The CDR3 bases are TGCGCCAGCAGCCCCGGGACAGGGGGCTCCTACGAGCAGTACTTC.

The chain uses TRBV3-1 (or the pseudogene TRBV3-2) and TRBJ2-2, with 7 bases matching TRBD1. CDR3 length: 18 residues. J lost 1 base, V lost 1 base, and 9 bases had no gene match. The germline V gene encodes CDR1 LGHDT and CDR2 YNNKEL (reference sequence). CDR3 residues: CASSQGAQGFRNTGELFF. For the CDR3, the DNA is TGTGCCAGCAGCCAAGGGGCACAGGGGTTTCGGAACACCGGGGAGCTGTTTTTT.

The chain employs TRBV29-1 and TRBJ1-2; D is perhaps TRBD1 (5 bases). Germline CDR1 reads SQVTM; CDR2 reads ANQGSEA. There are 13 residues in the CDR3. V lost 4 bases and J 2 bases, leaving 11 bases between the germline ends. The CDR3 nucleotides are TGCAGCGTTGGACGGGGGGAGAACTATGGCTACACCTTC. It is translated as CSVGRGENYGYTF.

The V gene is TRBV7-9, the J gene TRBJ1-2, with D perhaps matching TRBD1 (6 bases). The germline CDR1 and CDR2 sequences are SEHNR and FQNEAQ (reference sequence). The CDR3 is made up of 15 amino acids. V was pared by 4 bases and J by 6 bases, with 18 bases between. The chain's CDR3 is CASSSPGDGWNGYTF. In nucleotides, the CDR3 is TGTGCCAGCAGCTCCCCAGGGGATGGGTGGAATGGCTACACCTTC. Together with reference TRBV7-9 and TRBJ1-2, the CDR3 gives the full variable domain: DTGVSQNPRHKITKRGQNVTFRCDPISEHNRLYWYRQTLGQGPEFLTYFQNEAQLEKSRLLSDRFSAERPKGSFSTLEIQRTEQGDSAMYLCASSSPGDGWNGYTFGSGTRLTVV.

A few counts support this clone. V is TRBV28 and J is TRBJ2-3, with 13 bases fitting TRBD2. Trimming at V came to 4 bases and at J to 1 base, leaving 5 bases not matched to a gene. The CDR3 contains 17 residues. Germline CDR1 is MDHEN and CDR2 is SYDVKM. The CDR3 here is CASSWTSGRRGTDTQYF. DNA for the CDR3: TGTGCCAGCAGTTGGACTAGCGGGAGACGAGGCACAGATACGCAGTATTTT.

The genes are TRBV18 and TRBJ2-1; 12 bases match TRBD2. The V gene's germline CDR1 is KGHSH and CDR2 LQKENI. The CDR3 has 14 amino acids. J lost 7 bases, V lost 6 bases, and 4 bases had no gene match. CDR3 amino acids: CASSRTSGMNEQFF. The CDR3 DNA is TGTGCCAGCTCGCGGACTAGCGGGATGAATGAGCAGTTCTTC.

V gene TRBV28 combines with J gene TRBJ2-7; a weak D match, TRBD2 (7 bases). Trimming pared 3 bases from V and 5 bases from J, leaving 14 bases between. This CDR3 region has 14 residues. CDR1 is MDHEN, CDR2 SYDVKM, per germline. For the CDR3, the DNA is TGTGCCAGCAGTTTCTCAGGGAGGGGGGACGAGCAGTACTTC. It translates to CASSFSGRGDEQYF.

The V and J genes are TRBV2 and TRBJ1-2, with TRBD1 matching 9 bases. This CDR3 is built from 16 residues. Unmatched junction bases numbered 11, after V lost 3 bases and J lost 6 bases. The germline V gene has CDR1 SNHLY and CDR2 FYNNEI. The CDR3 loop reads CASSDPLDRGEDGYTF. The CDR3 nucleotides are TGTGCCAGCAGTGACCCATTGGACAGGGGAGAGGATGGCTACACCTTC.

The V gene is TRBV14, the J gene TRBJ2-7; 10 bases align to TRBD2. V gave up 3 bases and J gave up 4 bases; unmatched junction bases: 9. The CDR3 consists of 16 residues. CDR1 and CDR2 from the germline V gene are SGHDN and FVKESK. CDR3 sequence: CASSQRAGLAKYEQYF. The CDR3 nucleotides read TGTGCCAGCAGCCAGCGTGCGGGACTAGCGAAGTACGAGCAGTACTTC. Filled out from reference TRBV14 and TRBJ2-7, the complete variable domain reads EAGVTQFPSHSVIEKGQTVTLRCDPISGHDNLYWYRRVMGKEIKFLLHFVKESKQDESGMPNNRFLAERTGGTYSTLKVQPAELEDSGVYFCASSQRAGLAKYEQYFGPGTRLTVT.

This clone was seen only once. The V call is TRBV5-1, the J call TRBJ2-1, with 9 bases aligning to TRBD1. Trimming removed 0 bases from V and 12 bases from J; junction bases left unmatched: 7. The CDR3 totals 14 residues. Germline V gene sequence: CDR1 SGHRS, CDR2 YFSETQ. The CDR3 region has the DNA TGCGCCAGCAGCTTGGGGACAGGGGCCGGGGGGCAGTTCTTC. It encodes CASSLGTGAGGQFF.

This chain uses TRBV7-8 with TRBJ2-7; weak D call: TRBD2 (5 bases). Germline CDR1 and CDR2: SGHVS and FQNEAQ. CDR3 length equals 14 residues. V was clipped by 0 bases and J by 1 base, with 7 bases between them. CDR3 in amino acids: CASSLARASYEQYF. The CDR3, as DNA: TGTGCCAGCAGCTTAGCGCGGGCTTCCTACGAGCAGTACTTC.

This clone has more than one count but fewer than ten. The chain uses TRBV29-1 and TRBJ1-2; possibly TRBD1 for D (5 bases). Per the germline V gene, CDR1 is SQVTM and CDR2 is ANQGSEA. V gave up 4 bases and J gave up 1 base, with 10 bases separating them. The length of the CDR3 is 13 residues. The CDR3 loop is CSVVGGDNYGYTF. The CDR3 bases are TGCAGCGTTGTTGGAGGGGATAACTATGGCTACACCTTC.

V and J are TRBV10-3 and TRBJ2-7; D might be TRBD1 (5 bases). CDR1 ENHRY and CDR2 SYGVKD come from the germline V gene. Trimming removed 11 bases at V and 4 bases at J, with 18 bases between. This CDR3 is built from 13 residues. The CDR3 coding sequence is TGTGCCTCGCAGGGTGAACCAGCATACGAGCAGTACTTC. This gives the protein CASQGEPAYEQYF.

V and J are TRBV3-1 (or the pseudogene TRBV3-2) and TRBJ2-3; 7 nucleotides match TRBD2. The germline CDR1 and CDR2 sequences are LGHDT and YNNKEL (reference sequence). Germline trimming cut 5 bases from V and 1 base from J; bases unmatched to any gene: 6. This CDR3 has 15 amino acids. DNA for the CDR3: TGTGCCAGCAGCACTACTAGCGTCGGCACAGATACGCAGTATTTT. It translates to CASSTTSVGTDTQYF.

The chain recombines TRBV7-6 with TRBJ2-1; 12 bases are a match to TRBD2. The germline CDR1 and CDR2 sequences are SGHVS and FNYEAQ. Losses at the gene ends were 2 bases for V and 5 bases for J; bases not matched to a gene: 4. This CDR3 is built from 16 residues. In nucleotides, the CDR3 is TGTGCCAGCAGCTTACCCTGGACTAGCGGGAACAATGAGCAGTTCTTC. Its protein is CASSLPWTSGNNEQFF.

The chain combines TRBV27 with TRBJ1-2; tentatively, D is TRBD1 (5 bases). Deletions cut 5 bases from V and 4 bases from J, with 14 bases between. This CDR3 contains 14 residues. The germline V gene encodes CDR1 MNHEY and CDR2 SMNVEV (reference sequence). CDR3 amino acids: CASSGLDRTYGYTF. As DNA, the CDR3 is TGTGCCAGCAGTGGCCTAGACAGAACCTATGGCTACACCTTC.

The CDR3 loop reads CASSLAADEAFF. CDR3 DNA sequence: TGTGCCAGCAGCTTAGCGGCGGATGAAGCTTTCTTT. The rearrangement links TRBV7-9 to TRBJ1-1; no reliable D call. CDR1 and CDR2 from the germline V gene are SEHNR and FQNEAQ (reference sequence). CDR3 length: 12 residues. V gave up 0 bases and J gave up 7 bases, with 6 bases separating them.

This clone was recorded once. The CDR3 bases are TGTGCCAGCAGTCGGGACAGGGAGGGCCAGCCCCAGCATTTT. This codes for CASSRDREGQPQHF. The chain carries TRBV2 and TRBJ1-5, with 9 bases matching TRBD1. The CDR3 contains 14 residues. J lost 7 bases, V lost 5 bases, and 6 bases had no gene match. CDR1 SNHLY and CDR2 FYNNEI come from the germline V gene.